Described below is a single T cell receptor beta chain sequence and its context. Its antigen is unknown. This entry belongs to a study of cytomegalovirus exposure and HLA in healthy donors. Study context: An early release of data contained approximately 80 million unique TCRs, which came from HLA-typed donors. The study's findings and limits: At a 0.05 false discovery rate, a later analysis found some 18,000 TCR beta sequences to be associated with HLA alleles.

This PCR relied on a set of 60 Vbeta primers and 13 Jbeta primers. Clones were sequenced by immunoSEQ multiplex PCR, and TCRdb holds only the in-frame ones, with some missing. The repertoire consists of 120,000 or so clones, with roughly 10% occurring once and the leading ten covering just over 4.5%. This sequence was found in a woman between 18 and 29 years old in good health and CMV-seropositive. The source material was PBMCs.

CDR3 sequence (DNA): TGTGCCAGCAGCTTAGTAGGGGGGACTAGCGGGATGGGGGATACGCAGTATTTT. It yields the protein CASSLVGGTSGMGDTQYF. J is TRBJ2-3 and V is TRBV11-2, with 13 bases that match TRBD2. This CDR3 has 18 residues. Germline V gene lookup returns CDR1 SGHAT and CDR2 FQNNGV. With V trimmed by 1 base and J by 6 bases, 10 bases remained unmatched. Drawing the rest from reference TRBV11-2 and TRBJ2-3, the complete variable domain is EAGVAQSPRYKIIEKRQSVAFWCNPISGHATLYWYQQILGQGPKLLIQFQNNGVVDDSQLPKDRFSAERLKGVDSTLKIQPAKLEDSAVYLCASSLVGGTSGMGDTQYFGPGTRLTVL.